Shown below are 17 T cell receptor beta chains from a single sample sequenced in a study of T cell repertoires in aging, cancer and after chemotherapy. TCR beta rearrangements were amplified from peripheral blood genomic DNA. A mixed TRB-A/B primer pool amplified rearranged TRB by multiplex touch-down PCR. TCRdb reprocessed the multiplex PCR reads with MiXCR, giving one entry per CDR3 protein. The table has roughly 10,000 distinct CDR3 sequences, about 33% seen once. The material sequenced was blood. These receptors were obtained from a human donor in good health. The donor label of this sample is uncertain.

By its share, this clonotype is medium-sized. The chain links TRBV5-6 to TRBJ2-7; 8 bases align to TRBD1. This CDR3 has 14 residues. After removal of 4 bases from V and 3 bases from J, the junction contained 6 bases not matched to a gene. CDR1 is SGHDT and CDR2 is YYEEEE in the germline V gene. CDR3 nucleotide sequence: TGTGCCAGCAGCCGGACAGGGTTTGGCTACGAGCAGTACTTC. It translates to CASSRTGFGYEQYF.

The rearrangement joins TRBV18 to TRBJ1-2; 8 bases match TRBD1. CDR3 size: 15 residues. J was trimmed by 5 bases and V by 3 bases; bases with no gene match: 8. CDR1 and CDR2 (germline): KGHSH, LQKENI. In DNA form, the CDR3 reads TGTGCCAGCTCACCGCAGGGGGCCTCCCCGTATGGCTACACCTTC. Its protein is CASSPQGASPYGYTF.

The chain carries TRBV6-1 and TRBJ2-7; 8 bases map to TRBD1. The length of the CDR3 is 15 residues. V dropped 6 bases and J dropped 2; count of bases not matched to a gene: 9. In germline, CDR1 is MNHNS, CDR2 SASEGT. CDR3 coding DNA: TGTGCCAGCAGCAAAGAACGGGACAGGCCCTACGAGCAGTACTTC. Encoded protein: CASSKERDRPYEQYF.

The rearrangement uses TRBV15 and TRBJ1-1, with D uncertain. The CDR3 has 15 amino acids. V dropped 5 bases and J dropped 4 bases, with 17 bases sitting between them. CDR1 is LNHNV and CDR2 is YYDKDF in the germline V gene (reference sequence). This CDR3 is CATSGSVFKVTEAFF. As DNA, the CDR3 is TGTGCCACCAGCGGAAGCGTTTTTAAGGTCACTGAAGCTTTCTTT.

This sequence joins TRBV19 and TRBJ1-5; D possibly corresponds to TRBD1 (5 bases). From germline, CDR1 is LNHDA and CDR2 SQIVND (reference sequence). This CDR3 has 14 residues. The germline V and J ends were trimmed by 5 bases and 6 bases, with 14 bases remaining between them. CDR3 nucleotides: TGTGCCAGTAGTTGGGACCTGGGGGGTCAGCCCCAGCATTTT. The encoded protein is CASSWDLGGQPQHF.

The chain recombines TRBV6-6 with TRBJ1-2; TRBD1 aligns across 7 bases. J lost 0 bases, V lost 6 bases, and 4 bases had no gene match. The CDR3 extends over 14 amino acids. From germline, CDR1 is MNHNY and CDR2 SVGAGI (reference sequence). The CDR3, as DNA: TGTGCCAGCAGCAGGGACAGAGCTAACTATGGCTACACCTTC. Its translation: CASSRDRANYGYTF.

The CDR3 region is CASSLSLQGGQTEAFF. The DNA for the CDR3 is TGTGCCAGCAGCTTGTCCCTACAGGGGGGACAGACTGAAGCTTTCTTT. The chain is built from TRBV5-6 and TRBJ1-1; 8 positions agree with TRBD1. This CDR3 has 16 residues. V was clipped by 1 base and J by 5 bases; unmatched bases: 10. Germline V CDR1 and CDR2: SGHDT, YYEEEE.

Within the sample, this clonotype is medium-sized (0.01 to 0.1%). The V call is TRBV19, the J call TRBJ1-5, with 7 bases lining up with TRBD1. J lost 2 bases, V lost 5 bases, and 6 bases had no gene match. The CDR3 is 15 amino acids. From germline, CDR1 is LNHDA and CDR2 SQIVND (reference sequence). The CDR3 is CASSSGGFRNQPQHF. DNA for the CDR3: TGTGCCAGTAGTTCAGGGGGTTTCCGCAATCAGCCCCAGCATTTT.

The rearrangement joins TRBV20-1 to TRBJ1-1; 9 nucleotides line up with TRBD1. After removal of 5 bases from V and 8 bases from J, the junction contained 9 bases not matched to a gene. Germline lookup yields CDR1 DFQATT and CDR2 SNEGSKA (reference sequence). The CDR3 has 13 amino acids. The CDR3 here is CSAPGTGRGEAFF. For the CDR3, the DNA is TGCAGTGCTCCCGGGACAGGGAGGGGGGAAGCTTTCTTT.

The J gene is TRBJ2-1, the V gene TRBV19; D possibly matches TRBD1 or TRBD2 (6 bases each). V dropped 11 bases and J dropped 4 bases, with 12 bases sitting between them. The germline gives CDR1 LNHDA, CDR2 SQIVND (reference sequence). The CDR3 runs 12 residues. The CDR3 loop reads CAAGGLYNEQFF. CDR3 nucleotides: TGTGCCGCCGGGGGCCTTTACAATGAGCAGTTCTTC.

The CDR3 protein is CASSRVIGHEKLFF. DNA for the CDR3: TGTGCCAGCAGTCGGGTTATCGGCCATGAAAAACTGTTTTTT. This sequence joins TRBV27 and TRBJ1-4; no firm D call. The CDR3 is 14 amino acids. Germline CDR1 reads MNHEY; CDR2 reads SMNVEV (reference sequence). V lost 5 bases, J lost 6 bases, and 13 bases lay in between.

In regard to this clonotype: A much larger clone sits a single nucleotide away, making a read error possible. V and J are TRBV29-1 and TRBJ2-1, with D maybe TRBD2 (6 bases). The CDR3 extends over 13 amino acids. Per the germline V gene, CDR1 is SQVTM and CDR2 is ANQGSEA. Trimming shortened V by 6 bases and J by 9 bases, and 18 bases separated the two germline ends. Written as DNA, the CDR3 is TGCAGCGTCCGGGCGGGACGCCCTCCTGAGCAGTTCTTC. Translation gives CSVRAGRPPEQFF.

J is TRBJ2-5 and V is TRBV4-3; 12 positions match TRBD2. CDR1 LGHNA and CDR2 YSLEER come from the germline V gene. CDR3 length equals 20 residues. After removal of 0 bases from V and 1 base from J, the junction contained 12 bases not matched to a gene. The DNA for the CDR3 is TGCGCCAGCAGCCAAGATCCCCGACTAGCGGGAGTGGGTCCCCAAGAGACCCAGTACTTC. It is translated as CASSQDPRLAGVGPQETQYF.

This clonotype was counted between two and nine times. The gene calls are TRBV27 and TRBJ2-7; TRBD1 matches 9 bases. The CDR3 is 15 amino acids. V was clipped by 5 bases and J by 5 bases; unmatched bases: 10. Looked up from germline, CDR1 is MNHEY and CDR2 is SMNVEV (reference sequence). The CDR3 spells CASSLPGTGNHEQYF. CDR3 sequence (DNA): TGTGCCAGCAGTCTCCCCGGGACAGGGAACCACGAGCAGTACTTC.

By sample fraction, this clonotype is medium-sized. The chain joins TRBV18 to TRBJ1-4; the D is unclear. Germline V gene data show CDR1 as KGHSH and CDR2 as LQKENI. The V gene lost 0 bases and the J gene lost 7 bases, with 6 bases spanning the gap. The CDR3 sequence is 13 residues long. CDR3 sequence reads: CASSPPDGEKLFF. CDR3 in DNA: TGTGCCAGCTCACCACCTGACGGTGAAAAACTGTTTTTT. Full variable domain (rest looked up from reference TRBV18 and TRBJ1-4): NAGVMQNPRHLVRRRGQEARLRCSPMKGHSHVYWYRQLPEEGLKFMVYLQKENIIDESGMPKERFSAEFPKEGPSILRIQQVVRGDSAAYFCASSPPDGEKLFFGSGTQLSVL.

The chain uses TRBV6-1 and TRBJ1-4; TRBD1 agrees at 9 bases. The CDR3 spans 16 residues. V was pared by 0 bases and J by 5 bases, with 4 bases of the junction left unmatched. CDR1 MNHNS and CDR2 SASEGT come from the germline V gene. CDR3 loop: CASSEAVGTGNEKLFF. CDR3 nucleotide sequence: TGTGCCAGCAGTGAAGCCGTAGGGACAGGGAATGAAAAACTGTTTTTT.

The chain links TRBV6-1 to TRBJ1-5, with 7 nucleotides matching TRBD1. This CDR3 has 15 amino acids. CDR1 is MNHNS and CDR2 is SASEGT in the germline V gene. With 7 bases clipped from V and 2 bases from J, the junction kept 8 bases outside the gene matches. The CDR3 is CASKGQPGGNQPQHF. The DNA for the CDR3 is TGTGCCAGCAAGGGACAGCCGGGGGGCAATCAGCCCCAGCATTTT.